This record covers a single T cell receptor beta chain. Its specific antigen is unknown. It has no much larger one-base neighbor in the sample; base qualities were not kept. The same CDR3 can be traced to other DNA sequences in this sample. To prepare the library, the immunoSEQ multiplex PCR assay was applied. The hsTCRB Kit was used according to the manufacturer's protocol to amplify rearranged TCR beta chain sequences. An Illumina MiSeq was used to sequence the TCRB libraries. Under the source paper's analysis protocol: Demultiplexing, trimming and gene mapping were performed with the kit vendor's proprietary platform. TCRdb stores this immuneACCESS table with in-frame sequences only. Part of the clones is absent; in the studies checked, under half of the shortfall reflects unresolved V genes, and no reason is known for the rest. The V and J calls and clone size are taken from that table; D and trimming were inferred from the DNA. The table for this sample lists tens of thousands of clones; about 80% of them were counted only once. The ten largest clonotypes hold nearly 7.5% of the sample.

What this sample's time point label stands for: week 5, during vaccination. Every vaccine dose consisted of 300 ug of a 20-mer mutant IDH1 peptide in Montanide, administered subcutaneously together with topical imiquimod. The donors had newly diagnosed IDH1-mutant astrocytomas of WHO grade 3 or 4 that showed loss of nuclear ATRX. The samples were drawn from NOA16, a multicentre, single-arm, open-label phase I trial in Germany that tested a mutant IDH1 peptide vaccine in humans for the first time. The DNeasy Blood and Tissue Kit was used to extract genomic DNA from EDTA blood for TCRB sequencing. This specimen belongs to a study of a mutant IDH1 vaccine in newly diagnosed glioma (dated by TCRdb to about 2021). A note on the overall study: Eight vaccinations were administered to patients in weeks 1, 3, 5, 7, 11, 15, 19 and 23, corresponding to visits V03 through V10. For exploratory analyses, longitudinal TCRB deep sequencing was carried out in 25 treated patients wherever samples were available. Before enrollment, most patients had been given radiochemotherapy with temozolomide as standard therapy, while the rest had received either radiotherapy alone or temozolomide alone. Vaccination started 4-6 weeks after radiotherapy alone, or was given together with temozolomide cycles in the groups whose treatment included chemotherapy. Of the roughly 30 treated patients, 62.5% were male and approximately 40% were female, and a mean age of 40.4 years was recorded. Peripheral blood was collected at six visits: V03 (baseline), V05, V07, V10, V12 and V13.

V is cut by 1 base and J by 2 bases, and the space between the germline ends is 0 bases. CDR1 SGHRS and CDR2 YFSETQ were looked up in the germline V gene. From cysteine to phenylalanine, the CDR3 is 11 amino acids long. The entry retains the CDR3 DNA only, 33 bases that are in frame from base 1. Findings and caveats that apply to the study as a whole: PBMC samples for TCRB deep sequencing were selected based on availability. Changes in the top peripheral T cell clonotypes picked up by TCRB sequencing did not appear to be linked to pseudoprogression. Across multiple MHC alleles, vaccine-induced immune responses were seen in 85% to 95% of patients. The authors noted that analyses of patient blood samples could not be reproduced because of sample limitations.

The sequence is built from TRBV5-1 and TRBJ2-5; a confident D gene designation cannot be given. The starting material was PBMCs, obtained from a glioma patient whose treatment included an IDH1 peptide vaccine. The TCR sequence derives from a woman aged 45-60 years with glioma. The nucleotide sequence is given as TGCGCCAGCAGCTTGCAAGAGACCCAGTACTTC. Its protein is CASSLQETQYF.